This passage covers 5 T cell receptor beta chains from one sample sequenced in a study of OX40 agonist ivuxolimab in advanced cancers. The receptor library was made with the immunoSEQ multiplex PCR assay. TCRdb's version of the immuneACCESS table is confined to in-frame rearrangements and falls short of the full clone set. An unresolved V gene accounts for under half of the shortfall where checked; the remainder is of unknown origin. This sample lists approximately 68,000 clones; more than 90% were detected once. Over 7.5% of the sample belongs to the ten largest clones. The source was CD4+ or CD8+ T cells sorted from blood, collected in a trial of the OX40 agonist ivuxolimab. Receptor source: an adult with an advanced solid tumor such as melanoma, head and neck, liver or kidney cancer.

V is TRBV7-8 and J is TRBJ1-5, with no clear D. The CDR3 totals 16 residues. Trimming removed 2 bases from V and 4 bases from J, with 15 bases in between. CDR1 is SGHVS, CDR2 FQNEAQ, per germline. Here the CDR3 DNA reads TGTGCCAGCAGCTTACTTGGGGTTGCCGGGAATCAGCCCCAGCATTTT. This sequence encodes CASSLLGVAGNQPQHF.

This chain connects TRBV6-1 to TRBJ1-2; TRBD1 aligns across 7 bases. The V gene's germline CDR1 is MNHNS and CDR2 SASEGT. This CDR3 has 14 amino acids. Trimming took 0 bases from V and 6 from J; bases not matched to a gene: 4. CDR3 DNA sequence: TGTGCCAGCAGTGAAGCTATGACAGGGAATGGCTACACCTTC. Its translation: CASSEAMTGNGYTF.

V is TRBV27 and J is TRBJ2-7; no clear D gene. The CDR3 is made up of 12 amino acids. CDR1 is MNHEY and CDR2 is SMNVEV in the germline V gene (reference sequence). Trimming cost V 0 bases and J 5 bases, with 5 bases left between them. The CDR3: CASSLSGNEQYF. CDR3 bases: TGTGCCAGCAGTTTATCTGGGAACGAGCAGTACTTC.

The CDR3 is CASGGLAGGLETQYF. CDR3 in DNA: TGTGCCAGCGGAGGACTAGCGGGGGGGCTTGAGACCCAGTACTTC. The chain combines TRBV2 with TRBJ2-5; 15 positions match TRBD2. V gave up 8 bases and J gave up 5 bases; unmatched junction bases: 6. CDR1 and CDR2 (germline): SNHLY, FYNNEI. This CDR3 spans 15 amino acids.

In DNA form, the CDR3 reads TGTGCCATCAGTGATACACCGGGACTCCAAATCGGTCGCGCTGAGACCCAGTACTTC. Amino acids: CAISDTPGLQIGRAETQYF. The chain has TRBV10-3 and TRBJ2-5; TRBD2 might be the D (6 bases). Per the germline V gene, CDR1 is ENHRY and CDR2 is SYGVKD. The CDR3 extends over 19 amino acids. With 3 bases removed from V and 5 bases from J, the gap between germline ends came to 28 bases.